This T cell receptor beta chain was retrieved from a study of blood T cell repertoires in COVID-19. As for the study in general: Collection of acute and convalescent COVID-19 samples took place in the United States, Italy and Spain. PBMCs, B-cell-depleted T cells, or T cells were the source of the cDNA or gDNA that made up the material.

The CDR3 extends over 13 amino acids. Germline V gene lookup returns CDR1 MRHNA and CDR2 SNTAGT. V lost 2 bases, J lost 9 bases, and 11 bases lay in between. Profiled with immunoSEQ multiplex PCR; TCRdb holds only in-frame clones, not every one. Altogether approximately 330,000 clones are present, almost 90% being singletons, with the ten largest covering 0.8% to 1.3%. Enrollment of patients from Seattle took place during active infection, with longitudinal follow-up. Sequencing was done on a sample of peripheral blood. The receptor's source is a middle-aged woman with COVID-19, enrolled during active disease. V usage is TRBV6-4 and J usage is TRBJ2-1, with a weak D call TRBD1 (7 bases). In nucleotides, the CDR3 is TGTGCCAGCAGTGACCAGGGGGGAACTGAGCAGTTCTTC. Protein: CASSDQGGTEQFF.